This T cell receptor (beta chain) was sequenced in a study of shared clonotypes between healthy human individuals. Regarding the study as a whole: Sharing across a handful of donors was seen in roughly 5% of naive CD4 clonotypes. Naive subsets generally exceeded memory subsets in estimated richness.

The CDR3 is 14 amino acids. Looked up from germline, CDR1 is SSHAT and CDR2 is FNYEAQ (reference sequence). Losses at the gene ends were 5 bases for V and 5 bases for J; bases not matched to a gene: 4. Donors, without exception, were Caucasian adults residing in Nashville, Tennessee. Clones were read by immunoSEQ multiplex PCR, and TCRdb kept only the in-frame ones, dropping some. This table holds roughly 640,000 clones, 95% to 98% found once. On this clone: Its antigen is currently unknown.

The clonotype originates from a woman in her twenties or thirties in good health. Sequences were obtained from naive CD4+ T cells sorted from blood. Subset reported: CD45RA+ positively selected. The chain is built from TRBV7-7 and TRBJ2-3; 10 bases fit TRBD2. CDR3 protein: CASSPGTSEDTQYF. The CDR3 nucleotides read TGTGCCAGCAGCCCAGGGACTAGCGAAGATACGCAGTATTTT.